The sequence of this T cell receptor beta chain was determined in a study of blood T cell repertoires in COVID-19. About the research overall: From T cells, B-cell-depleted T cells, or PBMCs came the material, which was cDNA or gDNA.

This table comes from immunoSEQ multiplex PCR, and its TCRdb copy is limited to in-frame clones, with some not included. The sample carries about 150,000 clones, around 90% recorded once. Germline values: CDR1 SGHTA, CDR2 FQGNSA. V was trimmed by 5 bases and J by 0 bases, leaving 11 bases between them. This CDR3 is built from 15 residues. Sequencing was done on a sample of peripheral blood. The sequence derives from a woman aged 55-75 years with active or convalescent COVID-19. The chain joins TRBV7-2 to TRBJ2-1; a weak D match, TRBD2 (6 bases). This CDR3 reads CASSLGTVSYNEQFF. In DNA, the CDR3 is TGTGCCAGCAGCCTCGGGACTGTCTCCTACAATGAGCAGTTCTTC.